Listed below are T cell receptor beta chains from one sample, sequenced in a study of T cell repertoires in cytomegalovirus infection. Antigens for these TCRs are unknown. TCRdb analysed the reads with MiXCR anew, one entry per CDR3 protein. The sample lists a few hundred thousand distinct CDR3 sequences, about 34% seen once, with less than 15% in the top ten. The specimen was cultured PBMCs, collected from culture after CMV antigen stimulation. Receptor source: a human donor in good health (CMV status not recorded). Some clones in this sample may be carry-over from other donors' samples. CDR3s include the opening cysteine and the closing phenylalanine or tryptophan. A D gene is named only where the DNA matches it firmly. Not all rows give a size; the values are once, few, many and, for expanded clones, a class.

>TRBV10-3|TRBD2|16|TRBJ2-1|-
TGTGCCATCAAACAATTAGGACTAGCGGGGGGTAATGAGCAGTTCTTC
CAIKQLGLAGGNEQFF
>TRBV7-6|-|15|TRBJ2-7|-
TGTGCCAGCAGTCTCGGCACCCTCTTCTCCTACGAGCAGTACTTC
CASSLGTLFSYEQYF
>TRBV11-3|TRBD2|15|TRBJ2-1|-
TGTGCCACTGCCCAACGTAGCGGGTCTGGGAATGAGCAGTTCTTC
CATAQRSGSGNEQFF
>TRBV29-1|TRBD2|12|TRBJ2-5|-
TGCAGCGTTGTAGCGGGGCAAGAGACCCAGTACTTC
CSVVAGQETQYF
>TRBV7-2|-|14|TRBJ1-5|-
TGTGCCAGCAGCGAGTTTAAGGGCAGTCAGCCCCAGCATTTT
CASSEFKGSQPQHF
>TRBV15|TRBD1|12|TRBJ2-1|-
TGTGCCACCAGCACCCGACAGGGTGGGCAGTTCTTC
CATSTRQGGQFF
>TRBV4-3|-|18|TRBJ1-4|-
TGCGCCAGCAGCCAAGCCCCCCCGGTAGGGACAATGGGAGAAAAACTGTTTTTT
CASSQAPPVGTMGEKLFF
>TRBV7-2|-|14|TRBJ1-2|few
TGTGCCAGCAGCTTGGGTCCACAGGGTTATGGCTACACCTTC
CASSLGPQGYGYTF
>TRBV19|-|12|TRBJ2-1|-
TGTGCCAGTAGTAGCCAATTGGGGGAGCAGTTCTTC
CASSSQLGEQFF
>TRBV11-2|TRBD2|13|TRBJ2-3|many
TGTGCCAGCCTGGCTAGCGGAAAAGATACGCAGTATTTT
CASLASGKDTQYF
>TRBV12-3/TRBV12-4|TRBD2|16|TRBJ2-1|few
TGTGCCAGCAGTTTATACGGGGGGGGCTCCTACAATGAGCAGTTCTTC
CASSLYGGGSYNEQFF
>TRBV12-3/TRBV12-4|TRBD2|19|TRBJ2-2|few
TGTGCCAGCAGTCTGGGACTAGCGGGAGGGCCGGGAGCGTCCGGGGAGCTGTTTTTT
CASSLGLAGGPGASGELFF
>TRBV5-6|-|13|TRBJ2-1|-
TGTGCCAGCAGCCGGGACTTTAACAATGAGCAGTTCTTC
CASSRDFNNEQFF
>TRBV4-3|-|17|TRBJ2-3|few
TGCGCCAGCAGCCAAGATTGGGGCGGGACTAGCACAGATACGCAGTATTTT
CASSQDWGGTSTDTQYF
>TRBV11-2|-|14|TRBJ2-1|few
TGTGCCAGCAGCTTAGTGTTAGCTGACAATGAGCAGTTCTTC
CASSLVLADNEQFF
>TRBV7-6|-|13|TRBJ2-1|-
TGTGCCAGCCCCTTCCCTCTCCGCGGTGAGCAGTTCTTC
CASPFPLRGEQFF
>TRBV12-3/TRBV12-4|TRBD1|16|TRBJ1-3|-
TGTGCCAGCAGCCCTGACAGGGGGCGTGAAGGAAACACCATATATTTT
CASSPDRGREGNTIYF
>TRBV4-3|-|12|TRBJ2-5|-
TGCGCCAGCAGCCAAGAGACGGAGACCCAGTACTTC
CASSQETETQYF
>TRBV7-2|-|16|TRBJ1-2|-
TGTGCCAGCAGAAAGACTCTCAGGGACGGGGCCTATGGCTACACCTTC
CASRKTLRDGAYGYTF
>TRBV4-3|-|18|TRBJ1-3|many
TGCGCCAGCAGCCAAGACACCGGCAGCGCTGTAACGGGAAACACCATATATTTT
CASSQDTGSAVTGNTIYF
>TRBV6-1|-|15|TRBJ2-1|-
TGTGCCAGCAGTGAAGAGTGGGGATCCTACAATGAGCAGTTCTTC
CASSEEWGSYNEQFF
>TRBV20-1|TRBD1|14|TRBJ2-7|-
TGCAGTGCTATCACCGGGACAGGGGGTTACGAGCAGTACTTC
CSAITGTGGYEQYF
>TRBV6-2/TRBV6-3|TRBD2|15|TRBJ2-3|-
TGTGCCAGCAGTTTGGCCGCGGGGGAGACAGATACGCAGTATTTT
CASSLAAGETDTQYF
>TRBV5-4|TRBD1|15|TRBJ1-1|-
TGTGCCAGCAGCGGAAGGACAGGAAGGAACACTGAAGCTTTCTTT
CASSGRTGRNTEAFF
>TRBV4-1|-|16|TRBJ1-1|-
TGCGCCAGCAGCCAAGATCAGGGCAGCATGAACACTGAAGCTTTCTTT
CASSQDQGSMNTEAFF
>TRBV5-6|TRBD1|17|TRBJ1-1|-
TGTGCCAGCAGCTCTGGCCCGGGACAGGACCTGAACACTGAAGCTTTCTTT
CASSSGPGQDLNTEAFF
>TRBV7-6|-|13|TRBJ1-1|few
TGTGCCAGCAGCTTAATAGCAGGCAATGAAGCTTTCTTT
CASSLIAGNEAFF
>TRBV2|-|15|TRBJ1-1|few
TGTGCCAGCAGTGAAGCGAGACAGTTGAACACTGAAGCTTTCTTT
CASSEARQLNTEAFF
>TRBV7-8|TRBD1|21|TRBJ2-4|few
TGTGCCAGCAGCCTTAGAGGTCTCGGGACAGGGGCCCTTCTAGCCAAAAACATTCAGTACTTC
CASSLRGLGTGALLAKNIQYF
>TRBV25-1|-|13|TRBJ2-2|many
TGTGCCAGCAGAAACGAGAACACCGGGGAGCTGTTTTTT
CASRNENTGELFF
>TRBV11-1|TRBD1|15|TRBJ2-7|-
TGTGCCAGCAGTTCCACGGGACAGGGCTCCTACGAGCAGTACTTC
CASSSTGQGSYEQYF
>TRBV7-8|-|16|TRBJ1-4|few
TGTGCCAGCAGCACCCCCCGAGGGGGGGCAAGTGAAAAACTGTTTTTT
CASSTPRGGASEKLFF
>TRBV7-8|-|14|TRBJ1-2|many
TGTGCCAGCAGCTTAGACGGAGAAATCTATGGCTACACCTTC
CASSLDGEIYGYTF
>TRBV6-5|-|14|TRBJ2-3|few
TGTGCCACTCTTCATAGGGACAGCACAGATACGCAGTATTTT
CATLHRDSTDTQYF
>TRBV28|-|14|TRBJ2-5|many
TGTGCCAGCGACCTCGGCACAGGCCGGATGACCCAGTACTTC
CASDLGTGRMTQYF
>TRBV7-8|TRBD1|18|TRBJ2-1|-
TGTGCCAGCAGCTTACCCCGCCGGGACAGGGGCCTCTACAATGAGCAGTTCTTC
CASSLPRRDRGLYNEQFF
>TRBV7-2|-|15|TRBJ2-3|many
TGTGCCAGCAGCTTTTCTGACTTAAGCACAGATACGCAGTATTTT
CASSFSDLSTDTQYF
>TRBV7-9|TRBD2|17|TRBJ2-1|-
TGTGCCAGCATCCCACTAGCGGGAGTGGCTCCCTACAATGAGCAGTTCTTC
CASIPLAGVAPYNEQFF
>TRBV20-1|-|14|TRBJ1-1|-
TGCAGTGCTAGAAAGGGTTTGAGGGACACTGAAGCTTTCTTT
CSARKGLRDTEAFF
>TRBV5-6|-|13|TRBJ2-1|few
TGTGCCAGCAGCTTGGTGGGCAGGAATGAGCAGTTCTTC
CASSLVGRNEQFF
>TRBV27|TRBD2|15|TRBJ2-1|-
TGTGCCAGCGCATTAGCGGGAGGAACCTACAATGAGCAGTTCTTC
CASALAGGTYNEQFF